The 5 T cell receptor beta chains below were found in one sample sequenced in a study of metastatic and nonmetastatic thyroid tumors. Using MiXCR, TCRdb reanalyzed the PCR reads. Of around 52,000 clones listed, 25% to 30% are singletons. Among the patients, none had received any treatment before thyroid surgery. Sequenced input: blood. All receptors come from a female donor with papillary thyroid cancer or a benign thyroid nodule (not recorded which). Some clones in this sample may be carry-over from other donors' samples.

The chain uses TRBV4-1 and TRBJ1-6, with 7 bases identical to TRBD1. Germline V gene data show CDR1 as MGHRA and CDR2 as YSYEKL. The length of the CDR3 is 14 residues. Trimming cost V 4 bases and J 8 bases; bases outside gene matches: 5. Here the CDR3 DNA reads TGCGCCAGCAGCCTAGACAGGGTAGATTCACCCCTCCACTTT. This translates into CASSLDRVDSPLHF.

The V call is TRBV3-1, the J call TRBJ2-7; 8 bases fit TRBD1. This CDR3 has 14 amino acids. Germline lookup yields CDR1 LGHDT and CDR2 YNNKEL (reference sequence). V was pared by 1 base and J by 3 bases, with 2 bases of the junction left unmatched. CDR3 loop: CASSQAGQVYEQYF. CDR3 DNA: TGTGCCAGCAGCCAAGCGGGACAGGTCTACGAGCAGTACTTC.

The V call is TRBV5-1, the J call TRBJ1-6, with a tentative D call TRBD1 (6 bases). Germline V gives CDR1 SGHRS, CDR2 YFSETQ. This CDR3 is 15 amino acids long. Trimming shortened V by 3 bases and J by 5 bases, and 12 bases separated the two germline ends. CDR3 sequence (DNA): TGCGCCAGCAGCTATGGGACAACGGATAATTCACCCCTCCACTTT. Its protein product is CASSYGTTDNSPLHF.

V usage is TRBV20-1 and J usage is TRBJ1-2; D not certain. Germline V gene lookup returns CDR1 DFQATT and CDR2 SNEGSKA (reference sequence). Trimming took off 5 bases at V and 4 bases at J, with 14 bases between the two ends. The CDR3 has 13 residues. As DNA, the CDR3 is TGCAGTGCTCAAGACGTGTCCCGCTATGGCTACACCTTC. Protein sequence: CSAQDVSRYGYTF.

This sequence joins TRBV4-1 and TRBJ2-1; TRBD2 matches 7 bases. V shed 2 bases, J shed 6 bases, and the junction held 4 bases outside the gene matches. CDR3 length equals 14 residues. Germline CDR1 is MGHRA and CDR2 is YSYEKL. The CDR3 DNA reads as TGCGCCAGCAGCCAACATCTAGCGGTCAATGAGCAGTTCTTC. Its translation: CASSQHLAVNEQFF.